The TCR beta chain under discussion was sequenced for a study of CD8+CD57+ T cells in acquired aplastic anemia listed by TCRdb under 2018. Concerning the study at large: A mean of about 3.2 ug of DNA, ranging from about 0.2 to 27.4 ug, was extracted from sorted CD4+ and CD8+ cells. CD8+CD57+ expansion was defined as frequency above the mean frequency observed in healthy subjects. The full study reports these points: No significant difference in CD8+ Simpson's diversity was found between patients and healthy controls (P=0.060). Although 25 to 30 CD8+ CDR3 sequences were shared by patients and controls, these sequences appeared highly expressed in patients and within the immunodominant clones of patients.

TCR beta VDJ combination and CDR3 sequence profiling used genomic DNA as the template. An Illumina HiSeq 2000 was the platform used for TCR repertoire sequencing. Turning to the authors' computational methods: Repertoire assessment relied on Simpson's diversity index, CDR3 size and DJ length profiles, and TRBV/TRBJ rearrangement plots. The most abundant DNA sequence in the deep sequencing data was taken as the immunodominant clone. CDR3 amino acid sequences were checked for sharing between subjects and were compared against published repertoires and the VDJdb database. TCRdb reran the public reads through fastp at Q25 and MiXCR, keeping productive beta chains. Under each unique CDR3 protein, matching rows form one entry showing the most common genes and DNA. The authors' filters were not applied to this entry. Counted in this sample were roughly 120,000 distinct CDR3 sequences; 50% to 60% of them appeared once. Under 35% of the sample rests with the top ten.

CDR1 and CDR2 (KGHDR, SFDVKD) derive from the germline V gene. Including the terminal cysteine and phenylalanine, the CDR3 comprises 16 residues. The kept DNA is CDR3 alone, 48 bases in frame from the first base. V has 4 bases trimmed and J has 5 bases trimmed; junction bases matching no gene number 10. This clonotype showed up just once. Its cognate antigen has yet to be identified. No per-base quality is available; no much larger clone lies one base away. One read alone provides weak support. Flow cytometry had shown CD8+CD57+ cell expansion in the patients selected for sequencing. All patients had severe acquired aplastic anemia diagnosed by International Study of Aplastic Anemia and Agranulocytosis and Camitta criteria. No patient had received any therapy when blood was sampled. In this study, sorted CD4+ and CD8+ T cells from the blood of healthy subjects and of severe aplastic anemia patients had their TCR repertoires deep-sequenced. Patients were enrolled under clinicaltrials.gov protocols 00001620, 01623167, 00001397, 00071045, 00081523 and 00961064 in the USA. Ficoll-Paque density gradient centrifugation was used to isolate peripheral blood mononuclear cells. CD4+ and CD8+ T cells were sorted by FACS or magnetic beads before DNA extraction.

This receptor was taken from a human donor with aplastic anemia. The rearranged segments are TRBV24-1 and TRBJ2-5; the junction holds 9 bases that match TRBD1. Material: sorted CD4+, CD8+, or CD8+CD57+ T cells (not recorded which) from PBMCs. Read as DNA, the sequence is TGTGCCACCAGTGAACCACAGGGGGCCGGGCGGGAGACCCAGTACTTC. This gives the protein CATSEPQGAGRETQYF.